These 22 T cell receptor beta chains were all obtained from the same sample, sequenced in a study of cytomegalovirus exposure and HLA in healthy donors. 13 Jbeta primers and 60 Vbeta primers were used for the PCR. TCRdb's table, derived via immunoSEQ multiplex PCR, lists solely in-frame clones and lacks some. The table includes roughly 200,000 clones, approximately 80% detected once. Input material: PBMCs. These receptors originate from a woman between 18 and 30 years old in good health and CMV-seronegative.

V gene TRBV11-3 combines with J gene TRBJ2-7; D might be TRBD1 (5 bases). Deletions cut 3 bases from V and 2 bases from J, with 11 bases between. CDR1 is SGHNT, CDR2 YENEEA, per germline. CDR3 length: 14 residues. The CDR3 loop reads CASSLSQGTYEQYV. DNA for the CDR3: TGTGCCAGCAGCTTGAGCCAGGGAACCTACGAGCAGTACGTC.

This chain uses TRBV6-6 with TRBJ2-1; 9 bases map to TRBD1. This CDR3 comprises 15 residues. Germline V gives CDR1 MNHNY, CDR2 SVGAGI (reference sequence). Germline trimming cut 0 bases from V and 7 bases from J; bases unmatched to any gene: 4. CDR3 DNA sequence: TGTGCCAGCAGTTACTCCGGACAGGGGCCTAATGAGCAGTTCTTC. This encodes CASSYSGQGPNEQFF.

This rearrangement joins TRBV4-3 to TRBJ2-2; 9 bases align to TRBD2. CDR1 is LGHNA, CDR2 YSLEER, per germline. The CDR3 has 17 amino acids. Trimming took 1 base from V and 3 from J; bases not matched to a gene: 6. CDR3 protein: CASSQGSSGGYTGELFF. DNA for the CDR3: TGCGCCAGCAGCCAAGGGAGTAGCGGGGGTTACACCGGGGAGCTGTTTTTT.

The CDR3 DNA reads as TGCGCCAGCAGCCAAGTCCCTCCCAGCTCTGGAAACACCATATATTTT. This translates into CASSQVPPSSGNTIYF. J is TRBJ1-3 and V is TRBV4-1; D is unclear. There are 16 residues in the CDR3. Deletions cut 1 base from V and 0 bases from J, with 10 bases between. Germline values: CDR1 MGHRA, CDR2 YSYEKL.

The chain links TRBV7-9 to TRBJ2-6; TRBD1 matches at 9 bases. The CDR3 totals 17 residues. Germline-derived CDR1 and CDR2 are SEHNR and FQNEAQ (reference sequence). The V and J ends lost 5 bases and 1 base, in that order; junction bases with no gene match: 6. The CDR3 DNA sequence: TGTGCCAGCAGCAGAGCGGGGACAGGGTCTGGGGCCAACGTCCTGACTTTC. Its translation: CASSRAGTGSGANVLTF.

The chain is built from TRBV27 and TRBJ2-1, with 11 bases lining up with TRBD2. The trim removed 2 bases at V and 8 bases at J, leaving 5 bases unmatched. The CDR3 is made up of 15 amino acids. Per the germline V gene, CDR1 is MNHEY and CDR2 is SMNVEV (reference sequence). The CDR3 coding sequence is TGTGCCAGCAGTTTACTAGCGGGAGGATCCCATGAGCAGTTCTTC. Protein product: CASSLLAGGSHEQFF.

The chain is built from TRBV27 and TRBJ1-2; D perhaps matches TRBD1 (6 bases). Per the germline V gene, CDR1 is MNHEY and CDR2 is SMNVEV (reference sequence). The CDR3 is made up of 14 amino acids. Trimming cost V 5 bases and J 4 bases, with 14 bases left between them. CDR3 in amino acids: CASSLNRDIYGYTF. The CDR3 bases are TGTGCCAGCAGTCTAAACCGGGACATCTATGGCTACACCTTC.

Comment on this clone: The junction does not match germline at one end; this may be a read error. The chain links TRBV7-9 to TRBJ2-1; 8 positions agree with TRBD2. Germline V CDR1 and CDR2: SEHNR, FQNEAQ (reference sequence). The CDR3 is 15 residues long. In DNA, the CDR3 is TGTTCCAGCAGCTTAAGCGGGAGAAGTTACAATGAGCAGTTCTTC. It yields the protein CSSSLSGRSYNEQFF. Supplemented by reference TRBV7-9 and TRBJ2-1, the full variable domain reads DTGVSQNPRHKITKRGQNVTFRCDPISEHNRLYWYRQTLGQGPEFLTYFQNEAQLEKSRLLSDRFSAERPKGSFSTLEIQRTEQGDSAMYLCSSSLSGRSYNEQFFGPGTRLTVL.

As concerns this clone: Other nucleotide sequences in the sample specify the same CDR3. The chain combines TRBV20-1 with TRBJ2-5; tentatively, D is TRBD2 (5 bases). The better agreement between TRBJ2-7 and the DNA end casts doubt on the J call. Germline V lookup: CDR1 DFQATT, CDR2 SNEGSKA (reference sequence). The CDR3 runs to 11 residues. The CDR3 sequence: CSARREYEQYF. In nucleotides, the CDR3 is TGCAGTGCTAGGAGGGAGTACGAGCAGTACTTC.

This clone appeared a single time. The rearrangement links TRBV6-5 to TRBJ2-1, with D possibly TRBD1 on 6 matching bases. Trimming removed 2 bases at V and 4 bases at J, with 12 bases between. The CDR3 contains 15 residues. In germline, CDR1 is MNHEY, CDR2 SVGAGI. CDR3 in amino acids: CASSYATGVYNEQFF. The CDR3 DNA reads as TGTGCCAGCAGTTACGCGACAGGAGTGTACAATGAGCAGTTCTTC.

J is TRBJ1-1 and V is TRBV6-1, with a possible D match to TRBD1 (6 bases). Germline V lookup: CDR1 MNHNS, CDR2 SASEGT. V was pared by 5 bases and J by 1 base, with 11 bases between. This CDR3 contains 14 residues. CDR3: CASSLSRGNTEAFF. In DNA, the CDR3 is TGTGCCAGCAGTCTGTCCAGGGGGAACACTGAAGCTTTCTTT.

The chain couples TRBV7-6 to TRBJ2-7; D call uncertain. The germline V and J ends were trimmed by 5 bases and 0 bases, with 8 bases remaining between them. CDR3 length: 13 amino acids. Germline V lookup: CDR1 SGHVS, CDR2 FNYEAQ. CDR3 sequence: CASSQQSSYEQYF. In DNA, the CDR3 is TGTGCCAGCAGCCAACAAAGCTCCTACGAGCAGTACTTC.

The chain employs TRBV9 and TRBJ2-1; 9 nucleotides align to TRBD2. The CDR3 has 14 amino acids. Germline V gives CDR1 SGDLS, CDR2 YYNGEE. With V trimmed by 4 bases and J by 8 bases, 7 bases remained unmatched. The CDR3 region has the DNA TGTGCCAGCAGCTTGGGACTAGCAGGCTATGAGCAGTTCTTC. This gives the protein CASSLGLAGYEQFF.

V gene TRBV19 combines with J gene TRBJ1-4, with 7 bases matching TRBD1. CDR3 length: 17 amino acids. CDR1 and CDR2 from the germline V gene are LNHDA and SQIVND (reference sequence). With V trimmed by 5 bases and J by 8 bases, 17 bases remained unmatched. CDR3 DNA sequence: TGTGCCAGTAGTCCCGGCGAGGAGACAGGGCTGTCCGAAAAACTGTTTTTT. Its translation: CASSPGEETGLSEKLFF.

The genes are TRBV6-1 and TRBJ2-7; 9 nucleotides align to TRBD2. V lost 3 bases to trimming and J lost 6 bases; unmatched junction nucleotides: 9. From germline, CDR1 is MNHNS and CDR2 SASEGT. The CDR3 has 15 residues. CDR3 region: CASSEGLALHSEQYV. The CDR3 coding sequence is TGTGCCAGCAGTGAGGGACTAGCTCTACATTCCGAGCAGTACGTC.

The J gene is TRBJ1-5, the V gene TRBV5-6; a possible D gene is TRBD1 (5 bases). Germline V CDR1 and CDR2: SGHDT, YYEEEE. Between the trimmed V and J ends, which lost 4 bases and 2 bases, there was a span of 19 bases. The CDR3 is 17 amino acids. The CDR3 reads CASSRIGGAKGNQPQHF. The CDR3 DNA reads TGTGCCAGCAGCCGGATCGGAGGGGCTAAGGGCAATCAGCCCCAGCATTTT.

The chain links TRBV4-2 to TRBJ1-2; unclear D gene. The CDR3 sequence is 15 residues long. V lost 1 base and J lost 0, with 9 bases in between. The germline V gene has CDR1 LGHNA and CDR2 YNFKEQ. The CDR3 here is CASSQGYGANYGYTF. CDR3 coding DNA: TGTGCCAGCAGCCAAGGTTACGGGGCTAACTATGGCTACACCTTC.

V and J are TRBV19 and TRBJ2-7; D is perhaps TRBD2 (6 bases). The V end was cut by 0 bases, the J end by 2 bases, with 11 bases between. Germline CDR1 LNHDA, CDR2 SQIVND (reference sequence). The CDR3 extends over 15 amino acids. CDR3 DNA: TGTGCCAGTAGTATAGAGTTCGGGAGCGCCTACGAGCAGTACTTC. Protein product: CASSIEFGSAYEQYF.

Of note for this clone: The junction shows a germline mismatch at one end, possibly a read error. J is TRBJ2-1 and V is TRBV7-9; D ambiguous. The length of the CDR3 is 13 residues. Germline V gene lookup returns CDR1 SEHNR and CDR2 FQNEAQ (reference sequence). CDR3 sequence reads: CSSSLPSYNEQFF. CDR3 nucleotide sequence: TGTTCCAGCAGCCTCCCTTCCTACAATGAGCAGTTCTTC.

The genes are TRBV9 and TRBJ2-2, with 8 nucleotides matching TRBD2. The junction had 6 bases not matched to a gene; V was cut back by 2 bases and J by 0 bases. The CDR3 is made up of 17 amino acids. Germline V lookup: CDR1 SGDLS, CDR2 YYNGEE. CDR3 bases: TGTGCCAGCAGCGTTAGGGCTAGCGGGCCGAACACCGGGGAGCTGTTTTTT. Translation gives CASSVRASGPNTGELFF.

This clone was picked up a small number of times. The chain couples TRBV4-1 to TRBJ2-3, with D possibly TRBD2 on 6 matching bases. Germline CDR1 is MGHRA and CDR2 is YSYEKL. V shed 4 bases and J shed 2 bases, with 13 bases lying between them. CDR3 length equals 15 residues. The DNA for the CDR3 is TGCGCCAGCAGCCCTATCCGGGACTCCACAGATACGCAGTATTTT. Protein sequence: CASSPIRDSTDTQYF.

V usage is TRBV7-8 and J usage is TRBJ2-1; TRBD1 aligns across 7 bases. V shed 5 bases, J shed 4 bases, and the junction held 5 bases outside the gene matches. The CDR3 totals 14 residues. The germline CDR1 and CDR2 sequences are SGHVS and FQNEAQ. The chain's CDR3 is CASSGRGIYNEQFF. CDR3 DNA: TGTGCCAGCAGCGGCAGGGGGATTTACAATGAGCAGTTCTTC. Full variable domain (outside the CDR3, taken from reference TRBV7-8 and TRBJ2-1): GAGVSQSPRYKVAKRGQDVALRCDPISGHVSLFWYQQALGQGPEFLTYFQNEAQLDKSGLPSDRFFAERPEGSVSTLKIQRTQQEDSAVYLCASSGRGIYNEQFFGPGTRLTVL.